Listed below are T cell receptor beta chains from one sample, sequenced in a study of T cells in Graves' hyperthyroidism and ophthalmopathy. In TCRdb, the multiplex PCR reads were re-called with MiXCR into one record per CDR3 protein. The repertoire consists of fewer than 600,000 distinct CDR3 sequences, with 14% occurring once and the leading ten covering 14%. Sequenced: blood. The receptor source for this set is a woman in her forties with Graves' hyperthyroidism. Each CDR3 is given with its conserved first and last residue. Size values are once, few and many counts, or a class for expanded clones, and some rows have none.

v_call clone_size cdr3_aa
TRBV24-1 few CATSEGGRKYNEQFF
TRBV7-9 many CASSFGLAGGPTDTQYF
TRBV14 many CASSQVPTGTGEQYF
TRBV27 many CASSFLSPSGATNEKLFF
TRBV30 many CAWLLRGRTGELFF
TRBV12-5 . CASGLTNREAFF
TRBV5-1 . CASSLAGTGASATGNTIYF
TRBV12-3/TRBV12-4 many CASSFQGGAGTEAFF
TRBV5-1 many CASSLYSPRDEQFF
TRBV20-1 many CSARPNDRAYNEQFF
TRBV2 . CASSRDLSGANVLTF
TRBV3-1 many CASSPTRPSRETQYF
TRBV11-2 many CASSYERPSPNEQFF
TRBV12-3/TRBV12-4 many CASSFISGFTDTQYF
TRBV12-3/TRBV12-4 few CASSLGGSQTDTQYF
TRBV5-1 few CASSRQDKNTEAFF
TRBV7-8 . CASSSHGQGGVEQYF
TRBV5-6 few CASSPSSGANTGELFF
TRBV6-1 few CASSEVLIVQGAQPQHF
TRBV2 many CASKLRQGSSLETQYF
TRBV6-1 many CASSDMGQVKPYEQYF
TRBV9 . CASSVEPRDYEQFF
TRBV5-1 many CASSLAPEGYNEQFF
TRBV10-2 . CASIVTSGTDTQYF
TRBV20-1 . CSARSTGFYEQYF
TRBV27 . CASSTSPGQANEKLFF
TRBV20-1 many CSASMAGVSHNEQFF
TRBV20-1 many CSARFAQTYEQYF
TRBV20-1 many CSASFGGTEAFF
TRBV7-8 many CASSLRQGEINTEAFF
TRBV5-6 few CASSRDSWDTEAFF
TRBV28 . CASTQGQGGKLFF
TRBV20-1 few CSAPENYGYTF
TRBV20-1 few CSAREEGSYNSPLHF
TRBV20-1 many CSARDSGRGVNEQFF
TRBV28 many CASTHRGGNEKLFF
TRBV20-1 many CSARDRTGRGSYNEQFF
TRBV20-1 many CSARGLAGVFYEQYF
TRBV12-3/TRBV12-4 many CASSPGRSGTDTQYF
TRBV9 few CASSSQGSRNQPQHF
TRBV12-3/TRBV12-4 . CASTPTRQSNTEAFF
TRBV25-1 . CASSNVGHTGSNSPLHF
TRBV10-3 . CAISGPDGGSGNTIYF